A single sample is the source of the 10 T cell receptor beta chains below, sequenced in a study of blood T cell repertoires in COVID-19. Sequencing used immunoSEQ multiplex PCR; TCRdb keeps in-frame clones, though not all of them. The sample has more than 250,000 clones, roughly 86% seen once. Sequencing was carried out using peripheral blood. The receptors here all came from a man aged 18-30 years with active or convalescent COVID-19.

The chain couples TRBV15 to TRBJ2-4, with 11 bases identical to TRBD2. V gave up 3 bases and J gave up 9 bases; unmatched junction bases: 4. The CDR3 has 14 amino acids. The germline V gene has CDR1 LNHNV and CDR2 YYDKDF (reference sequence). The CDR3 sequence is CATSRTSGIGIQYF. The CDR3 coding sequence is TGTGCCACCAGCAGGACTAGCGGGATAGGCATTCAGTACTTC.

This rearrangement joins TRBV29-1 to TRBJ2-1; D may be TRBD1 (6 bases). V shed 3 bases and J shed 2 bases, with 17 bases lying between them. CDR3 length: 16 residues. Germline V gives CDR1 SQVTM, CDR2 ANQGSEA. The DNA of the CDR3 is TGCAGCGTTGATCAATGGGCCGGGGACACCTACAATGAGCAGTTCTTC. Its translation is CSVDQWAGDTYNEQFF.

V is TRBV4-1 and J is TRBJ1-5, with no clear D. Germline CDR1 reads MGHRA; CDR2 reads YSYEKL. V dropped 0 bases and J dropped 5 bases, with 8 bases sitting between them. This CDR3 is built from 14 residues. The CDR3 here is CASSQEEGYQPQHF. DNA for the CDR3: TGCGCCAGCAGCCAAGAGGAGGGATATCAGCCCCAGCATTTT.

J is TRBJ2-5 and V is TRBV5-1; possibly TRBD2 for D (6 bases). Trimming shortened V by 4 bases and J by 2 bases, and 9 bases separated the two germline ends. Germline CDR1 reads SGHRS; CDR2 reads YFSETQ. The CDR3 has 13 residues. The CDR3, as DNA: TGCGCCAGCAGCCGGGAGCTTCAAGAGACCCAGTACTTC. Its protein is CASSRELQETQYF.

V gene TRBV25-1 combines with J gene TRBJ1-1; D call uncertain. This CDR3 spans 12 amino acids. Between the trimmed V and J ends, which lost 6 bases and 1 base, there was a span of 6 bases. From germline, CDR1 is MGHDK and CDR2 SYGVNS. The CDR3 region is CASSPGNTEAFF. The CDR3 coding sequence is TGTGCCAGCAGCCCAGGGAACACTGAAGCTTTCTTT.

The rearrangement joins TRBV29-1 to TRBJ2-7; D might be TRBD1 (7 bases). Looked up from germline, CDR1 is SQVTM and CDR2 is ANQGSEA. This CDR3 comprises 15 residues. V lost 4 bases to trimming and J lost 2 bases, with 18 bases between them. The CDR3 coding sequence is TGCAGCGTTGTGGGGGGACAGCGGTATCCCTACGAGCAGTACTTC. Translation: CSVVGGQRYPYEQYF.

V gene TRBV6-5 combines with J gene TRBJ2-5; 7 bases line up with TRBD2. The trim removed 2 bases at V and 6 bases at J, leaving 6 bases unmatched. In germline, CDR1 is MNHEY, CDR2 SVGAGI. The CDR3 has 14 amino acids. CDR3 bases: TGTGCCAGCAGTTACGGGGGGGGAGCAAAGACCCAGTACTTC. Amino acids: CASSYGGGAKTQYF.

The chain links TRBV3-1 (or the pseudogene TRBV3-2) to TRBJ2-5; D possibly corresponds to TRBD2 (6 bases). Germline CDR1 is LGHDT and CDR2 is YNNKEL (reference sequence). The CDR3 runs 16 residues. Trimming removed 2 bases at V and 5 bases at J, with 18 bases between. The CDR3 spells CASSQMGSGPWETQYF. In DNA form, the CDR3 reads TGTGCCAGCAGCCAAATGGGAAGCGGGCCGTGGGAGACCCAGTACTTC.

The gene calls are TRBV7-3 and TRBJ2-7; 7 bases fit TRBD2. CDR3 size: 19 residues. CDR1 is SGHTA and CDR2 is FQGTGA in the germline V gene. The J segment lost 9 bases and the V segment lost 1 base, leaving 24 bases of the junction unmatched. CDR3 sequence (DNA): TGTGCCAGCAGCTTAAACACCCTCGGGGGGTCTAGCGGCCACCTGGGGCAGTACTTC. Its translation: CASSLNTLGGSSGHLGQYF.

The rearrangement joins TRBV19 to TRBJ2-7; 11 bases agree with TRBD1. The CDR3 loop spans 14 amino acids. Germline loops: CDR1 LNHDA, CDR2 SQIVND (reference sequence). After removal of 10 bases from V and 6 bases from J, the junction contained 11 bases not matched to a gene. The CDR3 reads CATRSGQGAGEQYF. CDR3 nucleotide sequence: TGTGCCACCCGTTCCGGACAGGGGGCAGGCGAGCAGTACTTC.